Below, 26 T cell receptor beta chains from the same sample are listed, as sequenced in a study of Graves' ophthalmopathy and Graves' hyperthyroidism. Amplified TCR beta CDR3 regions were obtained using RNA transcripts as template. HTBI-primed RT-PCR formed the first round, and a multiplex PCR formed the second. One entry per CDR3 protein results from TCRdb running MiXCR on the multiplex PCR reads. Seen here are more than 550,000 distinct CDR3 sequences, roughly 39% observed once, and the top ten hold roughly 3.5%. The source material was peripheral blood. Receptor source: an adult man with Graves' ophthalmopathy.

This clonotype was counted between two and nine times. The genes are TRBV12-3 or TRBV12-4 and TRBJ2-2; D is unclear. V was pared by 6 bases and J by 5 bases, with 7 bases between. This CDR3 has 12 residues. This chain's CDR3 is CASRALTGELFF. CDR3 DNA: TGTGCCAGCAGGGCGTTGACCGGGGAGCTGTTTTTT.

This clonotype was seen many times. V usage is TRBV4-1 and J usage is TRBJ1-1; the D is unclear. Trimming left V 4 bases short and J 5 bases short, with 11 bases between. Germline-derived CDR1 and CDR2 are MGHRA and YSYEKL. This CDR3 contains 13 residues. CDR3 in DNA: TGCGCCAGCAGCCCAGTCAAGGGAACTGAAGCTTTCTTT. This translates into CASSPVKGTEAFF.

This clonotype was counted at least ten times. Its ends do not fully match the called genes, so a read error is possible. The J gene is TRBJ2-7, the V gene TRBV5-1; 8 bases match TRBD1. The V gene's germline CDR1 is SGHRS and CDR2 YFSETQ. The CDR3 runs 14 residues. In DNA, the CDR3 is TGTGCCAGCAGCTTAGGGGACAGGTCCTACGAGCAGTACTTC. Its protein product is CASSLGDRSYEQYF. Full variable domain (missing parts from reference TRBV5-1 and TRBJ2-7): KAGVTQTPRYLIKTRGQQVTLSCSPISGHRSVSWYQQTPGQGLQFLFEYFSETQRNKGNFPGRFSGRQFSNSRSEMNVSTLELGDSALYLCASSLGDRSYEQYFGPGTRLTVT.

The rearrangement uses TRBV2 and TRBJ1-1; TRBD1 matches 8 bases. The CDR3 sequence is 10 residues long. With 4 bases clipped from V and 11 bases from J, the junction kept 0 bases outside the gene matches. Per germline, CDR1 SNHLY and CDR2 FYNNEI. CDR3 loop: CASSGQGAFF. CDR3 nucleotide sequence: TGTGCCAGCAGTGGACAGGGGGCTTTCTTT.

This clonotype has ten or more counts. This rearrangement joins TRBV7-2 to TRBJ1-2, with a tentative D call TRBD1 (5 bases). The CDR3 covers 14 residues. V was pared by 3 bases and J by 4 bases, with 12 bases between. The germline gives CDR1 SGHTA, CDR2 FQGNSA. The CDR3 reads CASSLVGGTYGYTF. CDR3 nucleotides: TGTGCCAGCAGCTTGGTTGGTGGGACCTATGGCTACACCTTC.

This rearrangement joins TRBV11-2 to TRBJ1-5, with D unclear. Germline loops: CDR1 SGHAT, CDR2 FQNNGV. This CDR3 spans 15 amino acids. The V end was cut by 6 bases, the J end by 0 bases, with 12 bases between. CDR3 amino acids: CASSVSQISNQPQHF. The CDR3 DNA reads TGTGCCAGCAGTGTGAGTCAAATTAGCAATCAGCCCCAGCATTTT.

This chain connects TRBV25-1 to TRBJ2-7, with 8 bases that match TRBD2. The J call may be in error: the DNA end matches TRBJ2-1 better. There are 16 residues in the CDR3. Germline values: CDR1 MGHDK, CDR2 SYGVNS. CDR3 loop: CASSDRGGTLSGEQFF. The DNA of the CDR3 is TGTGCCAGCAGTGATCGGGGGGGGACCCTGAGCGGTGAGCAGTTCTTC.

Remarks on this clonotype: An end of the junction does not agree with germline; a read error may underlie this. This sequence joins TRBV10-2 and TRBJ1-1; D gene uncertain. Germline V gene data show CDR1 as WSHSY and CDR2 as SAAADI. CDR3 length: 13 amino acids. DNA of the CDR3: TGTGCCAGCAGTTACGAGCGCGACTTCGAAGCTTTCTTT. It specifies CASSYERDFEAFF.

The rearrangement links TRBV19 to TRBJ2-5; possible D gene TRBD1, 6 bases. The end of the DNA fits TRBJ2-1 better, so the J call may be wrong. This CDR3 has 15 amino acids. Germline assignment: CDR1 LNHDA and CDR2 SQIVND (reference sequence). The chain's CDR3 is CASSIRGGSYNEQFF. For the CDR3, the DNA is TGTGCCAGTAGTATTAGAGGGGGCTCCTACAATGAGCAGTTCTTC.

CDR3 region: CASSAGTGGPGNTF. The CDR3 DNA is TGTGCCAGCAGCGCCGGAACAGGCGGACCGGGAAACACCTTC. The genes are TRBV11-2 and TRBJ1-2, with D tentatively TRBD1 (5 bases). Trimming stripped 5 bases from V and 12 bases from J, with 22 bases between. Germline V CDR1 and CDR2: SGHAT, FQNNGV. The CDR3 length is 14 residues.

The table lists this clonotype with many counts. This chain uses TRBV20-1 with TRBJ1-6, with unresolved D. This CDR3 spans 14 amino acids. The germline V gene encodes CDR1 DFQATT and CDR2 SNEGSKA (reference sequence). Trimming removed 4 bases from V and 4 bases from J, with 11 bases in between. This CDR3 is CSAKERVYNSPLHF. Written as DNA, the CDR3 is TGCAGTGCTAAGGAGCGGGTTTATAATTCACCCCTCCACTTT.

The table lists this clonotype with many counts. The V and J genes are TRBV15 and TRBJ1-2; 7 nucleotides match TRBD1. The CDR3 has 17 amino acids. The germline V gene has CDR1 LNHNV and CDR2 YYDKDF (reference sequence). V lost 2 bases, J lost 4 bases, and 13 bases stayed unmatched. CDR3 bases: TGTGCCACCAGCAGAAGGAGACAGGGCTTTATTCTCTATGGCTACACCTTC. This encodes CATSRRRQGFILYGYTF. The entire variable domain, with the rest obtained from reference TRBV15 and TRBJ1-2, is as follows: DAMVIQNPRYQVTQFGKPVTLSCSQTLNHNVMYWYQQKSSQAPKLLFHYYDKDFNNEADTPDNFQSRRPNTSFCFLDIRSPGLGDTAMYLCATSRRRQGFILYGYTFGSGTRLTVV.

In the case of this clonotype: A read error is possible here, since a much larger clone lies one base away. Since the CDR3 does not end with the conserved phenylalanine or tryptophan, this likely comes from a read error. The rearrangement uses TRBV12-3 or TRBV12-4 and TRBJ1-6; D ambiguous. This CDR3 is 11 amino acids long. V lost 5 bases and J lost 15, with 11 bases in between. This CDR3 reads CASSIIGSLHL. The CDR3 region has the DNA TGTGCCAGCAGTATTATCGGGAGCCTCCACCTT.

This clonotype was recorded many times. The chain has TRBV25-1 and TRBJ1-2, with D hard to call. The CDR3 runs to 15 residues. Trimming removed 3 bases from V and 8 bases from J, with 19 bases in between. Germline V CDR1 and CDR2: MGHDK, SYGVNS. CDR3 loop: CASSDLASELKGYTF. For the CDR3, the DNA is TGTGCCAGCAGTGACCTAGCATCTGAGTTAAAGGGCTACACCTTC.

There are a few counts of this clonotype. The chain is built from TRBV5-6 and TRBJ2-3; 7 nucleotides agree with TRBD2. The CDR3 spans 17 residues. With V trimmed by 1 base and J by 2 bases, 10 bases remained unmatched. Looked up from germline, CDR1 is SGHDT and CDR2 is YYEEEE. The CDR3: CASSLLFAGADTDTQYF. CDR3 coding DNA: TGTGCCAGCAGCTTGTTATTCGCGGGAGCCGACACAGATACGCAGTATTTT.

The gene calls are TRBV7-9 and TRBJ2-5, with D perhaps given as TRBD1 or TRBD2 (5 bases each). The CDR3 spans 14 residues. V shed 4 bases and J shed 7 bases, with 16 bases lying between them. Germline V CDR1 and CDR2: SEHNR, FQNEAQ (reference sequence). CDR3 region: CASSSKPGRGTQYF. The CDR3 DNA follows: TGTGCCAGCAGCTCTAAGCCGGGACGGGGGACCCAGTACTTC.

The gene calls are TRBV19 and TRBJ1-3; D unresolved. The germline V and J ends were trimmed by 4 bases and 3 bases, with 13 bases remaining between them. Germline CDR1 is LNHDA and CDR2 is SQIVND (reference sequence). The CDR3 spans 15 residues. The CDR3 DNA sequence: TGTGCCAGTAGTAGCCGGGCCGCGAATGGAAACACCATATATTTT. Translated, it gives CASSSRAANGNTIYF.

This clonotype showed up many times. The rearrangement uses TRBV7-6 and TRBJ1-4, with 7 bases identical to TRBD1. Per germline, CDR1 SGHVS and CDR2 FNYEAQ. CDR3 size: 17 residues. Trimming at V came to 5 bases and at J to 5 bases, leaving 14 bases not matched to a gene. CDR3 sequence: CASSIVGFGTENEKLFF. CDR3 DNA: TGTGCCAGCAGCATAGTGGGTTTCGGGACAGAAAATGAAAAACTGTTTTTT.

The rearrangement links TRBV19 to TRBJ2-7; D may be TRBD1 or TRBD2 (5 bases each). CDR3 length equals 14 residues. Between the trimmed V and J ends, which lost 8 bases and 6 bases, there was a span of 20 bases. Germline CDR1 is LNHDA and CDR2 is SQIVND (reference sequence). The CDR3 bases are TGTGCCAGTGCTGGACGGGGCTCGGGTTCCGAGCAGTACTTC. Protein: CASAGRGSGSEQYF.

This clonotype has only a few counts. This chain uses TRBV6-2 or TRBV6-3 with TRBJ2-7; 8 bases match TRBD1. The CDR3 extends over 15 amino acids. From germline, CDR1 is MNHEY and CDR2 SVGEGT. V lost 3 bases, J lost 4 bases, and 8 bases stayed unmatched. This CDR3 reads CASSYRGQGLYEQYF. CDR3 coding DNA: TGTGCCAGCAGTTATCGTGGACAGGGATTATACGAGCAGTACTTC.

There are many counts of this clonotype. This chain uses TRBV5-5 with TRBJ1-5, with a tentative D call TRBD1 (6 bases). The CDR3 length is 13 residues. The ends were cut back, 3 bases at V and 5 bases at J, with 9 bases in the middle. Germline assignment: CDR1 SGHKS and CDR2 YYEKEE (reference sequence). DNA of the CDR3: TGTGCCAGCAGCTGGGAGGGGGATCAGCCCCAGCATTTT. Protein product: CASSWEGDQPQHF.

At least ten counts were recorded for this clonotype. This sequence joins TRBV7-9 and TRBJ1-2; tentatively, D is TRBD1 (5 bases). Germline loops: CDR1 SEHNR, CDR2 FQNEAQ (reference sequence). There are 14 residues in the CDR3. V was shortened by 3 bases and J by 4 bases, with 12 bases between the two germline ends. For the CDR3, the DNA is TGTGCCAGCAGCTTGCCGGACGGGACCTATGGCTACACCTTC. This encodes CASSLPDGTYGYTF.

The table lists this clonotype with many counts. The rearrangement links TRBV19 to TRBJ1-5; 9 bases are a match to TRBD1. The germline V gene encodes CDR1 LNHDA and CDR2 SQIVND (reference sequence). The CDR3 loop spans 14 amino acids. J lost 3 bases, V lost 7 bases, and 4 bases had no gene match. DNA of the CDR3: TGTGCCAGTAATAGACAGGGGGACAATCAGCCCCAGCATTTT. It encodes CASNRQGDNQPQHF.

This clonotype appeared many times. This sequence joins TRBV5-1 and TRBJ2-5; 13 positions match TRBD2. This CDR3 has 17 residues. The V gene's germline CDR1 is SGHRS and CDR2 YFSETQ. Trimming at V came to 0 bases and at J to 1 base, leaving 3 bases not matched to a gene. CDR3 in amino acids: CASSLGLAGGLQETQYF. The CDR3 coding sequence is TGCGCCAGCAGCTTGGGACTAGCGGGAGGACTCCAAGAGACCCAGTACTTC.

The V gene is TRBV7-9, the J gene TRBJ2-5; 7 nucleotides agree with TRBD1. The J call may be wrong; the DNA end is better matched by TRBJ2-1. The CDR3 is 13 residues long. From germline, CDR1 is SEHNR and CDR2 FQNEAQ (reference sequence). CDR3 nucleotides: TGTGCCAGCACCCTGGACAGGCCCAATGAGCAGTTCTTC. Encoded protein: CASTLDRPNEQFF.

This clonotype was detected once. The chain uses TRBV12-3 or TRBV12-4 and TRBJ1-4; TRBD1 agrees at 7 bases. The CDR3 is 12 amino acids. The V and J ends lost 10 bases and 7 bases, in that order; junction bases with no gene match: 6. The CDR3 DNA reads as TGTGCCACAGACAGGGAACGTGAAAAACTGTTTTTT. Translated, it gives CATDREREKLFF.